One sample yielded the 23 T cell receptor beta chains listed below, sequenced in a study of cytomegalovirus exposure and HLA in healthy donors. Researchers ran the PCR with 60 Vbeta and 13 Jbeta primers. Generated by immunoSEQ multiplex PCR, the TCRdb table keeps only in-frame clones and is missing some. The top ten clones hold about 6.7% of a sample with 130,000 to 150,000 clones, 79% of them seen once. The sample taken for sequencing was PBMCs. The receptor source for this set is a woman between 40 and 50 years old in good health and CMV-seropositive.

This chain uses TRBV6-6 with TRBJ1-1, with TRBD1 matching over 7 bases. The CDR3 covers 14 residues. Germline loops: CDR1 MNHNY, CDR2 SVGAGI (reference sequence). The V segment lost 0 bases and the J segment 9 bases; nucleotides outside the gene matches: 7. CDR3 bases: TGTGCCAGCAGTTACTCGGGTACAGGGGAAAAAGCTTTCTTT. Translating gives CASSYSGTGEKAFF.

The DNA for the CDR3 is TGCGCCAGCAGCATACAGGGATACACAGATACGCAGTATTTT. This translates into CASSIQGYTDTQYF. This chain links TRBV5-1 with TRBJ2-3; TRBD1 is a possible D gene (6 bases). The CDR3 is 14 amino acids. The germline gives CDR1 SGHRS, CDR2 YFSETQ. Trimming cost V 4 bases and J 2 bases, with 11 bases left between them. The complete variable domain, with remaining parts taken from reference TRBV5-1 and TRBJ2-3, reads KAGVTQTPRYLIKTRGQQVTLSCSPISGHRSVSWYQQTPGQGLQFLFEYFSETQRNKGNFPGRFSGRQFSNSRSEMNVSTLELGDSALYLCASSIQGYTDTQYFGPGTRLTVL.

This clone was counted a few times. The chain is built from TRBV27 and TRBJ2-3, with D unresolved. Germline V gives CDR1 MNHEY, CDR2 SMNVEV (reference sequence). The V gene lost 1 base and the J gene lost 5 bases, with 10 bases spanning the gap. This CDR3 has 14 amino acids. This CDR3 reads CASSLLSLLDTQYF. In nucleotides, the CDR3 is TGTGCCAGCAGTTTATTATCCTTACTAGATACGCAGTATTTT.

This chain uses TRBV5-4 with TRBJ1-6; tentative D call: TRBD1 (6 bases). The V gene's germline CDR1 is SGHNT and CDR2 YYREEE (reference sequence). V was pared by 0 bases and J by 5 bases, with 12 bases between. This CDR3 is 16 amino acids long. Here the CDR3 reads CASSLELGQHNSPLHF. CDR3 in DNA: TGTGCCAGCAGCTTGGAATTGGGACAACATAATTCACCCCTCCACTTT.

This clone was observed a few times. The V gene is TRBV7-9, the J gene TRBJ1-1; a weak D match, TRBD1 (5 bases). Trimming shortened V by 5 bases and J by 6 bases, and 10 bases separated the two germline ends. Germline CDR1 and CDR2: SEHNR and FQNEAQ (reference sequence). The CDR3 has 12 amino acids. CDR3 DNA sequence: TGTGCCAGCAGCGGCAGGGCGTCTGAAGCTTTCTTT. Amino acid sequence: CASSGRASEAFF.

This chain connects TRBV4-2 to TRBJ1-4; D may be TRBD1 (5 bases). Deletions cut 4 bases from V and 8 bases from J, with 17 bases between. CDR3 size: 15 residues. Germline CDR1 is LGHNA and CDR2 is YNFKEQ. The CDR3: CASSPKGHIDEKLFF. In DNA form, the CDR3 reads TGTGCCAGCAGCCCCAAAGGACATATCGACGAAAAACTGTTTTTT.

J is TRBJ2-2 and V is TRBV5-1, with 7 bases that match TRBD1. J lost 5 bases, V lost 4 bases, and 8 bases had no gene match. The CDR3 spans 15 residues. Germline V gene data show CDR1 as SGHRS and CDR2 as YFSETQ. DNA for the CDR3: TGCGCCAGCAGCCCCGGGACAGTTAGTACCGGGGAGCTGTTTTTT. Translating gives CASSPGTVSTGELFF.

This clone was picked up one time. The J gene is TRBJ2-3, the V gene TRBV2; 12 bases align to TRBD2. CDR3 length: 17 residues. Trimming removed 4 bases from V and 4 bases from J; junction bases left unmatched: 9. Germline V CDR1 and CDR2: SNHLY, FYNNEI. As DNA, the CDR3 is TGTGCCAGCAGTGGCTCTATAGGACTAGCGGGGTCAGATACGCAGTATTTT. Its translation is CASSGSIGLAGSDTQYF.

The J gene is TRBJ2-6, the V gene TRBV18; D is perhaps TRBD1 (5 bases). Germline V CDR1 and CDR2: KGHSH, LQKENI. The CDR3 loop spans 16 amino acids. V was pared by 2 bases and J by 3 bases, with 11 bases between. The CDR3 DNA sequence: TGTGCCAGCTCACCAGTCCAAAGGGGTGGGGCCAACGTCCTGACTTTC. As protein: CASSPVQRGGANVLTF.

This clone was detected a few times. This chain uses TRBV5-1 with TRBJ2-3; 8 bases align to TRBD2. CDR1 is SGHRS, CDR2 YFSETQ, per germline. V lost 0 bases to trimming and J lost 3 bases; unmatched junction nucleotides: 3. The CDR3 runs to 15 residues. The chain's CDR3 is CASSLERGGTDTQYF. The CDR3 nucleotides are TGCGCCAGCAGCTTGGAACGGGGGGGAACAGATACGCAGTATTTT. The whole variable domain, filled in from reference TRBV5-1 and TRBJ2-3, reads KAGVTQTPRYLIKTRGQQVTLSCSPISGHRSVSWYQQTPGQGLQFLFEYFSETQRNKGNFPGRFSGRQFSNSRSEMNVSTLELGDSALYLCASSLERGGTDTQYFGPGTRLTVL.

V and J are TRBV6-5 and TRBJ1-3, with 8 bases aligning to TRBD1. The V segment lost 6 bases and the J segment 7 bases; nucleotides outside the gene matches: 5. The germline V gene encodes CDR1 MNHEY and CDR2 SVGAGI. There are 13 residues in the CDR3. CDR3 sequence: CASSPDRVNTIYF. The CDR3 bases are TGTGCCAGCAGCCCGGACAGGGTCAACACCATATATTTT.

The genes are TRBV2 and TRBJ2-5; the match to TRBD1 covers 9 bases. The CDR3 is 16 amino acids. The V gene end was trimmed by 6 bases and the J gene end by 5 bases; junction bases not matched to a gene: 13. Germline CDR1 is SNHLY and CDR2 is FYNNEI. CDR3: CASRATGGVFRETQYF. CDR3 DNA: TGTGCCAGCAGGGCCACAGGGGGCGTATTCCGCGAGACCCAGTACTTC.

The rearrangement joins TRBV30 to TRBJ1-4; maybe TRBD1 (6 bases). V was trimmed by 4 bases and J by 10 bases, leaving 16 bases between them. This CDR3 comprises 13 residues. Germline V gives CDR1 GTSNPN, CDR2 SVGIG (reference sequence). CDR3 sequence reads: CAWKGERQGKLFF. As DNA, the CDR3 is TGTGCCTGGAAGGGGGAAAGGCAGGGAAAACTGTTTTTT. The whole variable domain, remainder taken from reference TRBV30 and TRBJ1-4, is SQTIHQWPATLVQPVGSPLSLECTVEGTSNPNLYWYRQAAGRGLQLLFYSVGIGQISSEVPQNLSASRPQDRQFILSSKKLLLSDSGFYLCAWKGERQGKLFFGSGTQLSVL.

The chain combines TRBV11-2 with TRBJ1-1; no clear D. The CDR3 covers 14 residues. Germline V lookup: CDR1 SGHAT, CDR2 FQNNGV. V lost 2 bases and J 2 bases, leaving 9 bases between the germline ends. The DNA of the CDR3 is TGTGCCAGCAGCTTATCGGCGGGAAACACTGAAGCTTTCTTT. It specifies CASSLSAGNTEAFF.

CDR3 nucleotide sequence: TGTGCCAGCAGCCGGGACAACCCATACAATGAGCAGTTCTTC. Protein sequence: CASSRDNPYNEQFF. The rearrangement joins TRBV5-4 to TRBJ2-1, with D possibly TRBD1 on 6 matching bases. CDR1 and CDR2 from the germline V gene are SGHNT and YYREEE (reference sequence). Trimming shortened V by 4 bases and J by 4 bases, and 12 bases separated the two germline ends. There are 14 residues in the CDR3.

V gene TRBV13 combines with J gene TRBJ1-4; no clear D. This CDR3 region has 15 residues. Trimming removed 0 bases at V and 0 bases at J, with 5 bases between. Germline CDR1 PRHDT, CDR2 FYEKMQ (reference sequence). CDR3 coding DNA: TGTGCCAGCAGCTTAGGACAAGCAACTAATGAAAAACTGTTTTTT. Translation gives CASSLGQATNEKLFF.

V and J are TRBV7-3 and TRBJ2-1; the D gene is possibly TRBD1 (6 bases). Trimming removed 1 base at V and 4 bases at J, with 17 bases between. Germline CDR1 SGHTA, CDR2 FQGTGA. This CDR3 region has 17 residues. This chain's CDR3 is CASSLNSGGQSYNEQFF. The CDR3 DNA follows: TGTGCCAGCAGCTTAAACTCTGGTGGACAGTCATACAATGAGCAGTTCTTC.

The chain joins TRBV6-5 to TRBJ2-1; the match to TRBD2 covers 7 bases. Trimming removed 5 bases from V and 4 bases from J; junction bases left unmatched: 8. The V gene's germline CDR1 is MNHEY and CDR2 SVGAGI. The CDR3 has 15 residues. This CDR3 is CASSRDWGGYNEQFF. CDR3 sequence (DNA): TGTGCCAGCAGTCGGGACTGGGGGGGTTACAATGAGCAGTTCTTC.

V and J are TRBV29-1 and TRBJ1-2; 10 nucleotides match TRBD1. After removal of 1 base from V and 4 bases from J, the junction contained 12 bases not matched to a gene. CDR3 length: 17 residues. CDR1 and CDR2 (germline): SQVTM, ANQGSEA. The CDR3 nucleotides are TGCAGCGTTGAAGTTATCGGGACAGGGGCCGGTAGCTATGGCTACACCTTC. Amino acids: CSVEVIGTGAGSYGYTF.

V is TRBV9 and J is TRBJ1-2; D is unresolved. V gave up 0 bases and J gave up 4 bases, with 13 bases separating them. Germline loops: CDR1 SGDLS, CDR2 YYNGEE. The CDR3 has 15 residues. The CDR3 sequence: CASSVELSPSYGYTF. Here the CDR3 DNA reads TGTGCCAGCAGCGTAGAATTATCCCCTTCCTATGGCTACACCTTC.

The chain uses TRBV5-1 and TRBJ2-5; a possible D gene is TRBD2 (6 bases). Germline-derived CDR1 and CDR2 are SGHRS and YFSETQ. Between the trimmed V and J ends, which lost 3 bases and 2 bases, there was a span of 17 bases. There are 16 residues in the CDR3. CDR3 residues: CASSWDSRLVQETQYF. DNA for the CDR3: TGCGCCAGCAGCTGGGACTCCCGACTAGTTCAAGAGACCCAGTACTTC.

CDR3 sequence reads: CASSPLGGAQGNTIYF. CDR3 DNA sequence: TGTGCCAGCTCACCACTGGGAGGGGCGCAAGGAAACACCATATATTTT. V is TRBV18 and J is TRBJ1-3; tentative D call: TRBD1 (5 bases). The CDR3 runs to 16 residues. Germline lookup yields CDR1 KGHSH and CDR2 LQKENI. V shed 1 base and J shed 4 bases, with 14 bases lying between them.

The chain recombines TRBV4-1 with TRBJ1-4, with D unresolved. The germline V gene has CDR1 MGHRA and CDR2 YSYEKL. V lost 1 base and J lost 8, with 14 bases in between. The CDR3 is 15 amino acids. CDR3 region: CASSQGSASGEKLFF. CDR3 sequence (DNA): TGCGCCAGCAGCCAAGGATCGGCCTCGGGGGAAAAACTGTTTTTT.